These T cell receptor beta chains were read from a single sample in a study of beta chain features in type 1 diabetes. Assay used: immunoSEQ multiplex PCR; TCRdb lists only in-frame clones, some missing. In the table there are 600,000 to 700,000 clones, around 12% of which are singletons. Sequencing input: naive CD4+ T cells from blood. The receptor source for this set is a man aged 30 to 45 with type 1 diabetes. CDR3s include the opening cysteine and the closing phenylalanine or tryptophan. Fields, in order: V gene, D gene, clone size, J gene, CDR3 protein, CDR3 DNA. A D gene is named only where the DNA matches it firmly. Clone size, where shown, is once, few, many, or a class for clones that have expanded.

v_gene: TRBV30; d_gene: TRBD2; abundance: NA; j_gene: TRBJ2-5; CDR3aa: CAWCLAGASQETQYF; CDR3nt: TGTGCCTGGTGTCTAGCGGGGGCCTCCCAAGAGACCCAGTACTTC
v_gene: TRBV7-6; d_gene: NA; abundance: NA; j_gene: TRBJ1-6; CDR3aa: CASSPGRATNSPLHF; CDR3nt: TGTGCCAGCAGCCCCGGAAGGGCTACTAATTCACCCCTCCACTTT
v_gene: TRBV7-8; d_gene: TRBD2; abundance: NA; j_gene: TRBJ2-5; CDR3aa: CASSIAGPRAETQYF; CDR3nt: TGTGCCAGCAGCATAGCGGGGCCCAGGGCGGAGACCCAGTACTTC
v_gene: TRBV4-3; d_gene: NA; abundance: NA; j_gene: TRBJ2-1; CDR3aa: CASSPTGEGIRGTEQFF; CDR3nt: TGCGCCAGCAGCCCCACAGGGGAGGGTATAAGGGGGACTGAGCAGTTCTTC
v_gene: TRBV2; d_gene: TRBD2; abundance: NA; j_gene: TRBJ2-1; CDR3aa: CASSEVSGGPKALF; CDR3nt: TGTGCCAGCAGTGAAGTTAGCGGGGGGCCCAAAGCCCTCTTC
v_gene: TRBV19; d_gene: NA; abundance: NA; j_gene: TRBJ2-1; CDR3aa: CASSIGDASYNEQFF; CDR3nt: TGTGCCAGTAGTATCGGAGACGCTAGCTACAATGAGCAGTTCTTC
v_gene: TRBV19; d_gene: TRBD1; abundance: few; j_gene: TRBJ1-6; CDR3aa: CASSTGQGTSPLHF; CDR3nt: TGTGCCAGTAGTACCGGACAGGGTACTTCACCCCTCCACTTT
v_gene: TRBV28; d_gene: NA; abundance: NA; j_gene: TRBJ1-4; CDR3aa: CASSTTPNEKLFF; CDR3nt: TGTGCCAGCAGCACTACCCCTAATGAAAAACTGTTTTTT
v_gene: TRBV7-2; d_gene: NA; abundance: NA; j_gene: TRBJ2-5; CDR3aa: CASSLVEKETQYF; CDR3nt: TGTGCCAGCAGCTTAGTGGAAAAAGAGACCCAGTACTTC
v_gene: TRBV7-9; d_gene: TRBD1; abundance: NA; j_gene: TRBJ1-1; CDR3aa: CASSSGTGNTEAFF; CDR3nt: TGTGCCAGCAGCTCAGGGACAGGGAACACTGAAGCTTTCTTT
v_gene: TRBV6-5; d_gene: NA; abundance: NA; j_gene: TRBJ1-1; CDR3aa: CASSYYSWIAAEAFF; CDR3nt: TGTGCCAGCAGTTACTACAGTTGGATTGCAGCTGAAGCTTTCTTT
v_gene: TRBV28; d_gene: NA; abundance: NA; j_gene: TRBJ2-2; CDR3aa: CASSFAGGTGELFF; CDR3nt: TGTGCCAGCAGTTTTGCTGGGGGGACCGGGGAGCTGTTTTTT
v_gene: TRBV7-9; d_gene: NA; abundance: few; j_gene: TRBJ2-5; CDR3aa: CASSFQGRETQYF; CDR3nt: TGTGCCAGCAGCTTTCAAGGGAGGGAGACCCAGTACTTC
v_gene: TRBV2; d_gene: NA; abundance: NA; j_gene: TRBJ2-1; CDR3aa: CAGDRSSSYNEQFF; CDR3nt: TGTGCCGGTGACAGGTCGAGCTCCTACAATGAGCAGTTCTTC
v_gene: TRBV5-6; d_gene: NA; abundance: NA; j_gene: TRBJ2-3; CDR3aa: CASSQTALLITDTQYF; CDR3nt: TGTGCCAGCAGCCAGACAGCGCTACTTATCACAGATACGCAGTATTTT
v_gene: TRBV14; d_gene: TRBD2; abundance: NA; j_gene: TRBJ2-3; CDR3aa: CASSLPGGGAVGTDTQYF; CDR3nt: TGTGCCAGCAGCCTCCCGGGCGGGGGGGCCGTGGGCACAGATACGCAGTATTTT
v_gene: TRBV11-1; d_gene: NA; abundance: NA; j_gene: TRBJ2-1; CDR3aa: CASSLTSSSYNEQFF; CDR3nt: TGTGCCAGCAGCTTAACCTCGAGCTCCTACAATGAGCAGTTCTTC
v_gene: TRBV27; d_gene: NA; abundance: few; j_gene: TRBJ2-4; CDR3aa: CASSLYWQGNIQYF; CDR3nt: TGTGCCAGCAGTTTATATTGGCAGGGAAACATTCAGTACTTC
v_gene: TRBV30; d_gene: NA; abundance: few; j_gene: TRBJ1-4; CDR3aa: CAWSPTNEKLFF; CDR3nt: TGTGCCTGGAGTCCCACAAATGAAAAACTGTTTTTT
v_gene: TRBV4-3; d_gene: NA; abundance: NA; j_gene: TRBJ1-3; CDR3aa: CASSQLQSSGNTIYF; CDR3nt: TGCGCCAGCAGCCAGCTACAGAGCTCTGGAAACACCATATATTTT
v_gene: TRBV5-4; d_gene: NA; abundance: NA; j_gene: TRBJ1-2; CDR3aa: CASSSFTVAGPNGYTF; CDR3nt: TGTGCCAGCAGCTCCTTCACAGTGGCGGGTCCAAATGGCTACACCTTC
v_gene: TRBV19; d_gene: NA; abundance: NA; j_gene: TRBJ2-7; CDR3aa: CASRSGATYEQYF; CDR3nt: TGTGCCAGTAGATCAGGGGCGACCTACGAGCAGTACTTC
v_gene: TRBV11-2; d_gene: NA; abundance: NA; j_gene: TRBJ1-2; CDR3aa: CASSLAGPRGGYTF; CDR3nt: TGTGCCAGCAGCTTAGCCGGCCCCCGAGGGGGCTACACCTTC
v_gene: TRBV2; d_gene: TRBD2; abundance: NA; j_gene: TRBJ2-1; CDR3aa: CASSRTSSYNEQFF; CDR3nt: TGTGCCAGCAGTCGGACTAGTTCCTACAATGAGCAGTTCTTC
v_gene: TRBV6-6; d_gene: NA; abundance: few; j_gene: TRBJ2-1; CDR3aa: CASSKGHSGNEQFF; CDR3nt: TGTGCCAGCAGTAAGGGACACTCTGGGAATGAGCAGTTCTTC
v_gene: TRBV9; d_gene: NA; abundance: few; j_gene: TRBJ2-3; CDR3aa: CASSPIERGTPSTDTQYF; CDR3nt: TGTGCCAGCAGCCCTATTGAGAGGGGCACTCCTAGCACAGATACGCAGTATTTT
v_gene: TRBV9; d_gene: NA; abundance: NA; j_gene: TRBJ2-7; CDR3aa: CASSIHPDAYEQYF; CDR3nt: TGTGCCAGCAGCATACACCCGGATGCATACGAGCAGTACTTC
v_gene: TRBV29-1; d_gene: NA; abundance: NA; j_gene: TRBJ2-2; CDR3aa: CSVGGPAVNGELFF; CDR3nt: TGCAGCGTTGGAGGGCCGGCCGTTAACGGGGAGCTGTTTTTT
v_gene: TRBV2; d_gene: NA; abundance: few; j_gene: TRBJ1-5; CDR3aa: CASRSASKPQHF; CDR3nt: TGTGCCAGCCGGTCAGCGAGCAAGCCCCAGCATTTT
v_gene: TRBV5-1; d_gene: TRBD2; abundance: NA; j_gene: TRBJ2-3; CDR3aa: CASSLTGTSGPTQYF; CDR3nt: TGCGCCAGCAGCTTAACCGGGACTAGCGGACCTACGCAGTATTTT
v_gene: TRBV4-1; d_gene: TRBD1; abundance: NA; j_gene: TRBJ2-2; CDR3aa: CASSPGQGPTGELFF; CDR3nt: TGCGCCAGCAGCCCGGGACAGGGTCCCACCGGGGAGCTGTTTTTT
v_gene: TRBV29-1; d_gene: NA; abundance: NA; j_gene: TRBJ2-5; CDR3aa: CSGRDRQVETQYF; CDR3nt: TGCAGCGGCCGAGACAGGCAGGTAGAGACCCAGTACTTC
v_gene: TRBV6-5; d_gene: NA; abundance: few; j_gene: TRBJ2-3; CDR3aa: CASRPGGVRTDTQYF; CDR3nt: TGTGCCAGCAGGCCTGGCGGCGTGCGCACAGATACGCAGTATTTT
v_gene: TRBV10-3; d_gene: NA; abundance: NA; j_gene: TRBJ2-7; CDR3aa: CASGAAGVYEQYF; CDR3nt: TGTGCCTCAGGAGCGGCAGGGGTGTACGAGCAGTACTTC
v_gene: TRBV19; d_gene: TRBD1; abundance: NA; j_gene: TRBJ1-1; CDR3aa: CASSRTGTGLNTEAFF; CDR3nt: TGTGCCAGTAGCCGGACCGGGACAGGATTGAACACTGAAGCTTTCTTT
v_gene: TRBV6-1; d_gene: TRBD1; abundance: few; j_gene: TRBJ2-7; CDR3aa: CASRGQIYEQYF; CDR3nt: TGTGCCAGCAGGGGACAGATCTACGAGCAGTACTTC
v_gene: TRBV7-2; d_gene: NA; abundance: NA; j_gene: TRBJ2-7; CDR3aa: CASSLAAGQRFYEQYF; CDR3nt: TGTGCCAGCAGCTTAGCCGCCGGACAGAGATTCTACGAGCAGTACTTC
v_gene: TRBV12-5; d_gene: NA; abundance: NA; j_gene: TRBJ1-2; CDR3aa: CASGLGLPGLTWGGYTF; CDR3nt: TGTGCTAGTGGTTTGGGACTACCGGGACTTACTTGGGGAGGCTACACCTTC